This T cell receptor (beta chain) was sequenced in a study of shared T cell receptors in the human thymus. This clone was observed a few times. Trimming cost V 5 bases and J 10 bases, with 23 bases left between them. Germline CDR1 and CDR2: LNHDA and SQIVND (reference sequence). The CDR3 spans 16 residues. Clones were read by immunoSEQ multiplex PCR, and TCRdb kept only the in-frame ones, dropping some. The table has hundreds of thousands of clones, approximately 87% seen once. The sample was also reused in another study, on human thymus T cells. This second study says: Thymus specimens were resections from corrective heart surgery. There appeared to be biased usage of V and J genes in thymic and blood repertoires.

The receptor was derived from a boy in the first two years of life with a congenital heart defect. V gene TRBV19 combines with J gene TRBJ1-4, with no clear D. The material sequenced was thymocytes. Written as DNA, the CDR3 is TGTGCCAGTAGTCCAACTCAGCAGTTCGGACGGGGAAAACTGTTTTTT. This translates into CASSPTQQFGRGKLFF.